This TCR beta chain comes out of a study of glioma-infiltrating T cells after dendritic cell vaccination. Whole-study context: Autologous tumor lysate-pulsed dendritic cell vaccination was given between 2003 and 2012. Dendritic cell vaccine was injected intradermally three times, biweekly.

Time point noted: after dendritic cell vaccination, including at tumor progression/relapse. Fresh-frozen tumor tissue and more than two years of survival data were available for all. This CDR3 region has 14 residues. Losses at the gene ends were 3 bases for V and 5 bases for J; bases not matched to a gene: 3. The V gene's germline CDR1 is KGHSH and CDR2 LQKENI. The repertoire was sequenced with immunoSEQ multiplex PCR; TCRdb's copy has only in-frame clones and lacks some. The sample has approximately 99,000 clones, approximately 80% seen once. The TCR sequence derives from a human donor with glioblastoma. This chain links TRBV18 with TRBJ2-2, with TRBD1 identical over 7 bases. Here the sequenced sample was blood, taken after dendritic cell vaccination. The DNA for the CDR3 is TGTGCCAGCTCACCCACAGGGGTGACCGGGGAGCTGTTTTTT. It codes for CASSPTGVTGELFF.